The source of this TCR beta chain is a study of blood T cell repertoires in COVID-19. Study information: The United States, Italy and Spain provided the acute and convalescent COVID-19 samples.

V was pared by 8 bases and J by 1 base, with 11 bases between. In germline, CDR1 is SNHLY, CDR2 FYNNEI. The CDR3 runs 13 residues. Across 24 US areas, participants ranged in age from 18 to 89 years. Allocation to cohorts depended on clinical history reported by the participants. Study processing details: How many nucleated cells were present was estimated from reference gene primer amplification. Sequencing used immunoSEQ multiplex PCR; TCRdb keeps in-frame clones, though not all of them. The DNA was the basis for D and trimming; V, J and clone size are from that table. The sample yields about 400,000 clones, nearly 90% seen once. This clone was counted a single time.

Sequences were obtained from PBMCs or T cells enriched from blood (not recorded which). The chain uses TRBV2 and TRBJ1-1; D uncertain. The receptor's source is a woman aged 40 to 50 with acute COVID-19. The CDR3, as DNA: TGTGCCAGCGAAGAGGAAGAGAACACTGAAGCTTTCTTT. Its translation is CASEEEENTEAFF.